The clone carrying this T cell receptor beta chain has a handful of counts. Its antigen is as yet unknown. This sample is part of a study of CD8 T cells in ankylosing spondylitis. Regarding the study as a whole: The study identified a TCR beta motif of under ten highly homologous variants that appeared characteristic of ankylosing spondylitis blood. The clones that were linked to disease were reported to be significantly enriched in matched synovial fluid samples from ankylosing spondylitis patients. Prior literature has documented some motif variants in synovial fluid and blood from reactive arthritis.

TCRdb reprocessed the 5' RACE reads via MiXCR and lists one record per CDR3 protein. The sample shows approximately 290,000 distinct CDR3 sequences, around 21% of them seen only once. This TCR derives from a female donor with ankylosing spondylitis or in good health (not recorded which). Sequencing was performed on blood, either unsorted or a sorted T cell fraction (not recorded which).

Here the CDR3 reads CASRKTSRGPQETQYF. DNA for the CDR3: TGTGCCTCCAGAAAGACATCCAGGGGGCCCCAAGAGACCCAGTACTTC. The chain carries TRBV6-2 or TRBV6-3 and TRBJ2-5, with 8 bases aligning to TRBD1. Germline CDR1 and CDR2: MNHEY and SVGEGT. CDR3 length: 16 amino acids. Trimming cost V 11 bases and J 1 base; bases outside gene matches: 15.